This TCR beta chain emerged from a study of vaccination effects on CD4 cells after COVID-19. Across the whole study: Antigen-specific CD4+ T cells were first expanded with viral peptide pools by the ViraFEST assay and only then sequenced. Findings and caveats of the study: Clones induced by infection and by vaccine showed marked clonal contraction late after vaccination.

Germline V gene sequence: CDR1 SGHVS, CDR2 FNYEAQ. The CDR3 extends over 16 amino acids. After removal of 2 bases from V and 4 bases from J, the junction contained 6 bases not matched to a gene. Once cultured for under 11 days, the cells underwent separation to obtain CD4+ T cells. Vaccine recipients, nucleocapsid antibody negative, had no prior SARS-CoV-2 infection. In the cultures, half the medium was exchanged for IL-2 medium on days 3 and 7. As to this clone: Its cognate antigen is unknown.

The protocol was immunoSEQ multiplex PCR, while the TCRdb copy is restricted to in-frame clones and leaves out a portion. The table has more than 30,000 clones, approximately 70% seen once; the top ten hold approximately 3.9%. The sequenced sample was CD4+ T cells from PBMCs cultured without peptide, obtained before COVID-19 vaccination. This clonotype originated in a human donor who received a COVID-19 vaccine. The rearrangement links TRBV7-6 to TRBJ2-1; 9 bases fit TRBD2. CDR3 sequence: CASSLRWLAGYNEQFF. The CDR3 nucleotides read TGTGCCAGCAGCTTAAGGTGGCTAGCGGGGTACAATGAGCAGTTCTTC.